This paragraph covers one T cell receptor beta chain sequence. Its antigen is still unknown. It has no much larger one-base neighbor in the sample; base qualities were not kept. This sample stems from a study of blood T cell repertoires in COVID-19 (TCRdb year 2020). A note on the overall study: Samples from collaborators originated in the United States, Italy and Spain and spanned both the acute and convalescent phases of COVID-19. A freely available public database, intended as a resource for researchers studying the immune response to SARS-CoV-2, is where the repertoires were released. Where available, HLA class I and class II types were taken from metadata supplied by the sample provider and were not determined by assay-based typing. The samples were drawn from the first 160 participants of the ongoing ImmuneRACE study and from 1,254 subjects provided by 6 global collaborators. A de-identified subject ID, COVID-19 status, age in years and sex were almost always included in the sample metadata. Deeply sampled blood TCRbeta repertoires from subjects exposed to, actively infected with, or recovered from COVID-19 were included in the dataset. The material from the prospective study consisted of cDNA or gDNA derived from T cells, B-cell-depleted T cells, or PBMCs. Beyond this particular receptor, the publication reports: The quantity of clinical and demographic metadata differed by source and by participant and was supplied without curation.

TCRbeta CDR3 regions were amplified from genomic DNA by means of the immunoSEQ Assay, a bias-controlled multiplex PCR. Per the original workflow: Nucleated cell counts per sample were estimated from amplification of reference gene primers within the assay. To quantify the absolute abundance of each unique TCRbeta CDR3 rearrangement, sequence reads were collapsed and filtered. Productive Simpson clonality was computed per sample as the square root of Simpson's diversity index over productive rearrangements. TCRdb provides this immuneACCESS table in a form limited to in-frame rearrangements. Some clones are lacking; in checked studies, under half of them reflect an unresolved V gene, and why the rest are absent is not known. That table supplies the V and J calls and clone size; D and trimming were determined from the DNA. This sample gives 250,000 to 350,000 clones in total; roughly 90% of them show up just once. In total, the top ten clones hold roughly 12% of the sample.

At one collaborating source in Seattle, patients were enrolled during active infection and were followed longitudinally through the course of disease. The collaborating institutions used their own protocols to collect whole blood in K2EDTA tubes. For TCRbeta analysis, collaborators shipped samples in one of three forms: frozen whole blood, isolated PBMCs, or DNA extracted from either of those sample types. V drops 5 bases and J drops 2 bases, leaving 13 bases in between. CDR1 and CDR2, looked up from the germline V gene, are SGHTA and FQGNSA. The CDR3 starts with the cysteine, ends with the phenylalanine, and has 15 residues. Only the CDR3 DNA stays, 45 bases, in frame from base 1.

The V and J genes are TRBV7-2 and TRBJ1-5; matching of 5 bases hints at TRBD1 as the D gene. The sample comprised peripheral blood. This receptor was identified in a woman aged 25 to 39 with COVID-19, enrolled during active disease. The nucleotide sequence is given as TGTGCCAGCAGCCACGGGGGTGGTGGCAATCAGCCCCAGCATTTT. Its amino acids are CASSHGGGGNQPQHF.